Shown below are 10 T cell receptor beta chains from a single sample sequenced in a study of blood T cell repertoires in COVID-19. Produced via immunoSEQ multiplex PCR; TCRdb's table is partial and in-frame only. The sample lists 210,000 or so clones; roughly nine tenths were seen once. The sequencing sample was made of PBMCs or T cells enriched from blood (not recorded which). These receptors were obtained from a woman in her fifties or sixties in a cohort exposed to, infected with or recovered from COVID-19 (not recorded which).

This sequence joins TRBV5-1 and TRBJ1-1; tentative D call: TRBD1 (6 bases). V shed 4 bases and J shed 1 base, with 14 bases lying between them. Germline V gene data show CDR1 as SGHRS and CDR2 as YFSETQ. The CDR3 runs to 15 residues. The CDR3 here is CASSTTGTRNTEAFF. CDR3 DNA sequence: TGCGCCAGCAGCACTACCGGGACACGGAACACTGAAGCTTTCTTT.

The CDR3 is CAWSVTGTGGREQYF. The CDR3 DNA sequence: TGTGCCTGGAGTGTTACCGGGACAGGGGGGAGGGAGCAGTACTTC. The rearrangement links TRBV30 to TRBJ2-7; 11 bases agree with TRBD1. V lost 0 bases to trimming and J lost 7 bases; unmatched junction nucleotides: 8. The CDR3 runs to 15 residues. The V gene's germline CDR1 is GTSNPN and CDR2 SVGIG (reference sequence).

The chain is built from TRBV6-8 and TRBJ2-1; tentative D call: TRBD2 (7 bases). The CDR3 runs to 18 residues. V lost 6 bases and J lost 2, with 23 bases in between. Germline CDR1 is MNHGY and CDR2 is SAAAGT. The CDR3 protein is CASRKLLSGGGPYNEQFF. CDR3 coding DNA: TGTGCCAGCAGGAAACTTTTATCTGGCGGGGGCCCCTACAATGAGCAGTTCTTC.

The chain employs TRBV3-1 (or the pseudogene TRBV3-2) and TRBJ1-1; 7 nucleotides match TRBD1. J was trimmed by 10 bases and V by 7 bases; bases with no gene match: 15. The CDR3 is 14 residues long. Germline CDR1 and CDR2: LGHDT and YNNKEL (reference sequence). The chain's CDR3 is CASTARTGLLVAFF. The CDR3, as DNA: TGTGCCAGCACGGCGCGGACAGGACTACTTGTAGCTTTCTTT.

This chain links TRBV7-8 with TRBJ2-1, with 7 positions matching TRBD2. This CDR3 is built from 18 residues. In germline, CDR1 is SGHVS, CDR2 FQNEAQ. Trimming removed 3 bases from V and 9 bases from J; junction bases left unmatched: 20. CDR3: CASSFLPASGAPVPEQFF. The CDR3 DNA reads TGTGCCAGCAGCTTCCTTCCCGCCAGCGGGGCCCCGGTTCCTGAGCAGTTCTTC. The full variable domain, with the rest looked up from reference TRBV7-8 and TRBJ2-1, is GAGVSQSPRYKVAKRGQDVALRCDPISGHVSLFWYQQALGQGPEFLTYFQNEAQLDKSGLPSDRFFAERPEGSVSTLKIQRTQQEDSAVYLCASSFLPASGAPVPEQFFGPGTRLTVL.

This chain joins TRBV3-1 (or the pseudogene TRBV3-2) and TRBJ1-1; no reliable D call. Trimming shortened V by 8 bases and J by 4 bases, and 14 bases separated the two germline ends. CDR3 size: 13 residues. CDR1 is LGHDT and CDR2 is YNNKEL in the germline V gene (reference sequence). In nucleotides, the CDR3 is TGTGCCAGCCCGAGGGTATGCGGCACTGAAGCTTTCTTT. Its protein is CASPRVCGTEAFF.

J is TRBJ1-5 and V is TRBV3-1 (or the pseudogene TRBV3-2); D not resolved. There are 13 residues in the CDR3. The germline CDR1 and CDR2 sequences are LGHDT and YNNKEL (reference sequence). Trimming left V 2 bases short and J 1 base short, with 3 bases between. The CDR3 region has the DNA TGTGCCAGCAGCCAAAGCAGCAATCAGCCCCAGCATTTT. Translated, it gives CASSQSSNQPQHF.

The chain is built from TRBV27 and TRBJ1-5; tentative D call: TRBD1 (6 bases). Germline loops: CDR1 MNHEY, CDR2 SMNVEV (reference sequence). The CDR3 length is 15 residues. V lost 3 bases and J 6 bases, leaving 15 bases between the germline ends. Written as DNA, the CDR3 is TGTGCCAGCAGTTTTGGCAGGGGAGGGGGTCAGCCCCAGCATTTT. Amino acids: CASSFGRGGGQPQHF.

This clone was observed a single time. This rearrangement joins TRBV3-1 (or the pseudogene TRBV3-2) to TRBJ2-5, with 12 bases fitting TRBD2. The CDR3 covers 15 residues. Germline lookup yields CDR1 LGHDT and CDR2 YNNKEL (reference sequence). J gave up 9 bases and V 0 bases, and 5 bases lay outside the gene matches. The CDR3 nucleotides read TGTGCCAGCAGCCAAGATGCGTCTAGCGGGGGGGCCCAGTACTTC. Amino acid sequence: CASSQDASSGGAQYF.

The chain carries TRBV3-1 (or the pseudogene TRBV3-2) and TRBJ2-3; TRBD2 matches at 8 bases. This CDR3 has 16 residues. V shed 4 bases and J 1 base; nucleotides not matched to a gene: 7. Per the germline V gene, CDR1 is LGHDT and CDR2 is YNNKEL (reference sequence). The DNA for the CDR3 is TGTGCCAGCAGCCGAGTAGCGGGATTGGGCACAGATACGCAGTATTTT. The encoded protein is CASSRVAGLGTDTQYF.